This TCR beta chain emerged from a study of blood T cell repertoires in COVID-19. Original processing notes: Reference gene primer amplification gave nucleated cell count estimates. Libraries were prepared by immunoSEQ multiplex PCR; TCRdb keeps only in-frame clonotypes and omits some of them. V, J and clone size are those of that table, while D and trimming were read from the DNA. Of over 150,000 clones in the sample, roughly four fifths were seen once. J lost 9 bases, V lost 6 bases, and 5 bases had no gene match. Germline loops: CDR1 SGHDN, CDR2 FVKESK. The CDR3 extends over 13 amino acids. Input material: peripheral blood. The chain couples TRBV14 to TRBJ1-6, with TRBD1 matching 7 bases. This TCR derives from an older woman with COVID-19, enrolled during active disease. The CDR3 here is CASRGQSVSPLHF. The CDR3 DNA reads TGTGCCAGCAGGGGACAGTCGGTTTCACCCCTCCACTTT.